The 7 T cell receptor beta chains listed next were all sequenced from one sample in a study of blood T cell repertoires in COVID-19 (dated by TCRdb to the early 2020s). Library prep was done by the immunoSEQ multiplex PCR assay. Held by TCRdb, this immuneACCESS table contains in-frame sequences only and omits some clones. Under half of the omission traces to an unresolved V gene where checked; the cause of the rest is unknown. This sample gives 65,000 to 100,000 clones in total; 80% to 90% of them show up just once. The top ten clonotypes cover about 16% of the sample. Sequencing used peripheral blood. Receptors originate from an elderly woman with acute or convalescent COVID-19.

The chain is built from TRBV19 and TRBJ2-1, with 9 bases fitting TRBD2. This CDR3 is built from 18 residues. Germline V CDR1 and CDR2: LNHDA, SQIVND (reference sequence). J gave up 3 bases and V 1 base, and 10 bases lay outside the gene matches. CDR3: CASSIGGKRGVRYNEQFF. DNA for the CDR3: TGTGCCAGTAGTATAGGGGGCAAGCGGGGGGTTCGCTACAATGAGCAGTTCTTC.

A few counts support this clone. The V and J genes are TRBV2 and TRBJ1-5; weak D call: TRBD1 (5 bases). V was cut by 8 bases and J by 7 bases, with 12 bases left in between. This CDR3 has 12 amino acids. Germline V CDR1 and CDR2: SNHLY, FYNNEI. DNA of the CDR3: TGTGCCAGCCATAATAGGGGACAGCCCCAGCATTTT. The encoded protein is CASHNRGQPQHF.

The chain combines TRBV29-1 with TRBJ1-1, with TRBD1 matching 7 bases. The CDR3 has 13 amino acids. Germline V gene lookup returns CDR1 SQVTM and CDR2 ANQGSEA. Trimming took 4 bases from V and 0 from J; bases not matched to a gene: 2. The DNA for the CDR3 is TGCAGCGTTGTGGGACAGATGAACACTGAAGCTTTCTTT. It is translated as CSVVGQMNTEAFF.

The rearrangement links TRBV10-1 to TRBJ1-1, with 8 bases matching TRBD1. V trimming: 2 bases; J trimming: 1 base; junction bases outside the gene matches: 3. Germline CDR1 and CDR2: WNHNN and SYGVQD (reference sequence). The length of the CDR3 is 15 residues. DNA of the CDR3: TGCGCCAGCAGTGAGATGGGGACAGGGAACACTGAAGCTTTCTTT. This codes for CASSEMGTGNTEAFF.

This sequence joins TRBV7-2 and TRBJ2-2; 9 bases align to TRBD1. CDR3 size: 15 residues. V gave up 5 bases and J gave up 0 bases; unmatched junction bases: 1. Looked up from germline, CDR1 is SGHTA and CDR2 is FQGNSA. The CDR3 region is CASSGQGPNTGELFF. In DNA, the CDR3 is TGTGCCAGCAGCGGACAGGGGCCGAACACCGGGGAGCTGTTTTTT.

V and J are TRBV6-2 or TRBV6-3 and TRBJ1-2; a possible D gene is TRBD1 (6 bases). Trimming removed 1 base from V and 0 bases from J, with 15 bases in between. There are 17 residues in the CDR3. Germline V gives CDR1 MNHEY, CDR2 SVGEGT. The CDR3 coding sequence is TGTGCCAGCAGTTACTACGGACAGAGTGGAGCTAACTATGGCTACACCTTC. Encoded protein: CASSYYGQSGANYGYTF.

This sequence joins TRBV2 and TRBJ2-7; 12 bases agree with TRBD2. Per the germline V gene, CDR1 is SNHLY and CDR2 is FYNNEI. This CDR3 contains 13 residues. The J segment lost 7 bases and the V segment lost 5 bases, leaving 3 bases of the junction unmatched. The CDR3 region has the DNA TGTGCCAGCAGTCTACTAGCGGGGGGAGAGCAGTACTTC. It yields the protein CASSLLAGGEQYF. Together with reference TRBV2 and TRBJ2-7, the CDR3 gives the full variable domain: EPEVTQTPSHQVTQMGQEVILRCVPISNHLYFYWYRQILGQKVEFLVSFYNNEISEKSEIFDDQFSVERPDGSNFTLKIRSTKLEDSAMYFCASSLLAGGEQYFGPGTRLTVT.